A single sample is the source of the 2 T cell receptor beta chains below, sequenced in a study of T cell responses to AZD1222 COVID-19 vaccine. TCRdb keeps only in-frame clones here, not all; method: immunoSEQ multiplex PCR. The sample has 160,000 or so clones; about nine tenths are singletons. The input for sequencing was peripheral blood, taken on day 0 of AZD1222 vaccination. The receptors come from an adult in good health.

The chain joins TRBV25-1 to TRBJ1-2, with TRBD1 matching 9 bases. The germline CDR1 and CDR2 sequences are MGHDK and SYGVNS. This CDR3 has 15 residues. With 4 bases clipped from V and 2 bases from J, the junction kept 5 bases outside the gene matches. CDR3 sequence: CASSGPGQGNYGYTF. The CDR3 bases are TGTGCCAGCAGTGGTCCGGGACAGGGAAACTATGGCTACACCTTC.

This clone was observed once. The chain has TRBV28 and TRBJ2-1, with TRBD2 matching over 15 bases. From germline, CDR1 is MDHEN and CDR2 SYDVKM. CDR3 length equals 19 residues. Losses at the gene ends were 6 bases for V and 1 base for J; bases not matched to a gene: 10. CDR3 region: CASRGLGLAGGVSYNEQFF. CDR3 nucleotides: TGTGCCAGCAGAGGCCTCGGACTAGCGGGAGGGGTTTCCTACAATGAGCAGTTCTTC.